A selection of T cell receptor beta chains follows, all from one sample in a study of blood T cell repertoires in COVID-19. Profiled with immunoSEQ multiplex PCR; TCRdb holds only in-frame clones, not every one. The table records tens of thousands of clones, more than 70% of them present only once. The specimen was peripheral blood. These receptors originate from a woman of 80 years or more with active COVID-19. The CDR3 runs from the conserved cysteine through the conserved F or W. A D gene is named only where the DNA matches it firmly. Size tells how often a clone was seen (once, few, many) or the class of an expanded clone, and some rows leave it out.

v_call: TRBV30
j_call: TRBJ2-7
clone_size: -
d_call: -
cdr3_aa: CAWSVRRGFDEQYF
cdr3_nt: TGTGCCTGGAGTGTACGCCGGGGGTTTGACGAGCAGTACTTC

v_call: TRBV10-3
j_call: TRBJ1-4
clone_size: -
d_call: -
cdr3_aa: CAISVQDNEKLFF
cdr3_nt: TGTGCCATCAGTGTTCAGGATAATGAAAAACTGTTTTTT

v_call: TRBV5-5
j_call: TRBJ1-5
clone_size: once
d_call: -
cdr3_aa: CASSWAGGNQPQHF
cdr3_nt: TGTGCCAGCAGCTGGGCCGGGGGCAATCAGCCCCAGCATTTT

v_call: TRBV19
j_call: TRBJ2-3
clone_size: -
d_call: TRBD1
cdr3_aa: CASSKRTGGVPDTQYF
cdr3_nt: TGTGCCAGTAGTAAGAGGACAGGGGGCGTTCCAGATACGCAGTATTTT

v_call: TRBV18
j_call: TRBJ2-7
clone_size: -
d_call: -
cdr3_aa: CASSPPSGYEQYF
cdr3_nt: TGTGCCAGCTCACCACCGAGCGGCTACGAGCAGTACTTC

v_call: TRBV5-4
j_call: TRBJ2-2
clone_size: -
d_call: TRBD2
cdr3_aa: CASSLAKREYSTGELFF
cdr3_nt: TGTGCCAGCAGCTTGGCTAAGCGGGAGTATTCCACCGGGGAGCTGTTTTTT

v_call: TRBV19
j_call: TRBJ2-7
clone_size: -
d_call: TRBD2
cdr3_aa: CASSPWTSGSNTYEQYF
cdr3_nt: TGTGCCAGTAGTCCGTGGACTAGCGGGAGTAATACCTACGAGCAGTACTTC

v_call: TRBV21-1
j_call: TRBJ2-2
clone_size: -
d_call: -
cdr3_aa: CASSKEGTPNTGELFF
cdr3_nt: TGTGCCAGCAGCAAAGAGGGGACTCCGAACACCGGGGAGCTGTTTTTT

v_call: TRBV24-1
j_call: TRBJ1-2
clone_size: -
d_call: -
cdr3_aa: CATAQHPGSGYTF
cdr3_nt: TGTGCCACCGCACAGCATCCGGGGAGCGGCTACACCTTC

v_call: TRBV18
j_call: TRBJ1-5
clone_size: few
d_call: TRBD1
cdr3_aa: CASSPGAGGHLNQPQHF
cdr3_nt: TGTGCCAGCTCACCGGGGGCAGGGGGCCATCTCAATCAGCCCCAGCATTTT

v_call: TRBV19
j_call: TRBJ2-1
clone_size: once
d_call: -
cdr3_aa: CASSNPGAFYNEQFF
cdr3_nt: TGTGCCAGTAGCAACCCAGGGGCCTTCTACAATGAGCAGTTCTTC

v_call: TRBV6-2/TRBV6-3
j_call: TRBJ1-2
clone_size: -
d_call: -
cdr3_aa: CASSSPGMSRGYTF
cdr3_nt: TGTGCCAGCAGCTCCCCCGGGATGTCGCGTGGCTACACCTTC

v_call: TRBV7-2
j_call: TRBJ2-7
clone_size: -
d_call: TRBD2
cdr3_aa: CASRSTSGFPSEQYF
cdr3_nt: TGTGCCAGCAGATCGACTAGCGGGTTTCCCTCCGAGCAGTACTTC

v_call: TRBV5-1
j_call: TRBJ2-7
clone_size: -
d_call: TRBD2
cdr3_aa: CASSLPNGGQGLAGDSSYEQYF
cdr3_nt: TGCGCCAGCAGCCTCCCCAATGGCGGACAGGGACTAGCGGGAGACAGTTCCTACGAGCAGTACTTC

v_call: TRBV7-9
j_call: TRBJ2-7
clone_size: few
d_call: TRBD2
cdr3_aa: CASSLSGSFREQYF
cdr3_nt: TGTGCCAGCAGCTTAAGCGGGAGTTTTCGCGAGCAGTACTTC

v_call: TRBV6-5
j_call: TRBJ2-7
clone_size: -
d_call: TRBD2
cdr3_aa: CASSRTSRNYEQYF
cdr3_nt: TGTGCCAGCAGTAGGACTAGCAGGAACTACGAGCAGTACTTC